A selection of T cell receptor beta chains follows, all from one sample in a study of cytomegalovirus exposure and HLA in healthy donors. Data came from immunoSEQ multiplex PCR; TCRdb stores just in-frame clones and leaves some out. The data hold approximately 170,000 clones, with 75% observed a single time. The sequencing sample was made of PBMCs. These receptors were obtained from a male donor in good health and CMV-seronegative. CDR3s include the opening cysteine and the closing phenylalanine or tryptophan. D genes are given only for firm matches. Part of the rows lack a size; the others show once, few, many or a class for expanded clones.

TRBV7-3	16	NA	NA	TRBJ2-6	CASSPKAGSGANVLTF	TGTGCCAGCAGCCCAAAGGCAGGGTCTGGGGCCAACGTCCTGACTTTC
TRBV7-6	16	NA	NA	TRBJ1-5	CASSLAGGGAVDAQHF	TGTGCCAGCAGCTTAGCGGGGGGTGGGGCAGTAGATGCCCAGCATTTT
TRBV2	13	NA	TRBD1	TRBJ2-1	CASRPLNRGEQFF	TGTGCCAGCAGACCCCTTAACAGGGGAGAGCAGTTCTTC
TRBV4-3	17	NA	TRBD2	TRBJ2-4	CASSQGVLAGAKNIQYF	TGCGCCAGCAGCCAAGGTGTACTAGCGGGAGCCAAAAACATTCAGTACTTC
TRBV6-5	11	NA	NA	TRBJ2-7	CASSQGTEQYF	TGTGCCAGCAGTCAAGGGACAGAGCAGTACTTC
TRBV9	19	NA	TRBD2	TRBJ2-1	CASSVAGASGGRSYNEQFF	TGTGCCAGCAGCGTAGCCGGGGCCTCGGGAGGGAGGTCCTACAATGAGCAGTTCTTC
TRBV11-2	16	few	TRBD1	TRBJ2-2	CASSFTRTGGSGELFF	TGTGCCAGCAGCTTTACTAGGACAGGGGGAAGCGGGGAGCTGTTTTTT
TRBV6-5	14	NA	TRBD1	TRBJ1-6	CANLRGRRNSPLHF	TGTGCCAACCTCAGGGGGCGAAGGAATTCACCCCTCCACTTT
TRBV27	17	NA	TRBD2	TRBJ2-1	CASRDGLAGGPYNEQFF	TGTGCCAGCAGGGACGGTCTAGCGGGGGGTCCCTACAATGAGCAGTTCTTC
TRBV19	15	NA	NA	TRBJ1-3	CASSIGGAPGNTIYF	TGTGCCAGTAGTATCGGGGGGGCGCCGGGAAACACCATATATTTT
TRBV5-1	14	few	NA	TRBJ1-1	CASRDSGFWTEAFF	TGCGCCAGCAGGGACTCGGGGTTCTGGACTGAAGCTTTCTTT
TRBV5-1	15	NA	NA	TRBJ2-4	CASSLMGGAKNIQYF	TGCGCCAGCAGCTTGATGGGGGGAGCCAAAAACATTCAGTACTTC
TRBV18	14	NA	NA	TRBJ2-2	CASSPLAVTGELFF	TGTGCCAGCTCACCCTTAGCGGTCACCGGGGAGCTGTTTTTT
TRBV12-5	12	few	NA	TRBJ1-2	CASAPGGHGYTF	TGTGCTAGTGCCCCGGGAGGGCACGGCTACACCTTC
TRBV7-3	13	NA	TRBD1	TRBJ1-1	CASSSQGAAEAFF	TGTGCCAGCAGCTCGCAGGGGGCCGCTGAAGCTTTCTTT
TRBV4-1	15	few	NA	TRBJ1-1	CASSLSGTPNTEAFF	TGCGCCAGCAGCCTGTCCGGGACACCGAACACTGAAGCTTTCTTT
TRBV7-3	12	NA	NA	TRBJ2-3	CASAAASGRQYF	TGTGCCAGCGCGGCGGCGAGTGGTCGGCAGTATTTT
TRBV30	15	NA	NA	TRBJ2-2	CAWSEGSPLTGELFF	TGTGCCTGGAGTGAGGGGTCCCCCCTCACCGGGGAGCTGTTTTTT
TRBV2	12	NA	TRBD2	TRBJ2-3	CATRREDRLQYF	TGTGCCACCAGGCGGGAGGACAGACTGCAGTATTTT
TRBV6-4	18	NA	TRBD1	TRBJ2-2	CASSEGLGDRADTGELFF	TGTGCCAGCAGTGAGGGATTGGGAGACAGGGCCGACACCGGGGAGCTGTTTTTT
TRBV11-2	14	NA	TRBD2	TRBJ2-2	CATGGPPNTGELFF	TGTGCCACGGGGGGGCCGCCGAACACCGGGGAGCTGTTTTTT
TRBV6-1	12	NA	TRBD1	TRBJ1-2	CASRTGKDGYTF	TGTGCCAGCAGGACAGGGAAAGATGGCTACACCTTC
TRBV4-2	17	NA	TRBD2	TRBJ2-5	CASSRAGGRAVQETQYF	TGTGCCAGCAGCCGAGCTGGCGGGAGGGCCGTCCAAGAGACCCAGTACTTC
TRBV7-2	14	NA	TRBD2	TRBJ2-3	CASSLTSGTDTQYF	TGTGCCAGCAGCTTGACTAGCGGCACAGATACGCAGTATTTT
TRBV7-3	14	NA	TRBD2	TRBJ2-1	CASSLSGGTNEQFF	TGTGCCAGCAGCTTAAGCGGGGGGACCAATGAGCAGTTCTTC
TRBV5-8	13	once	NA	TRBJ2-7	CASSRDNSYEQYF	TGTGCCAGCAGCAGGGACAACTCCTACGAGCAGTACTTC
TRBV28	14	NA	TRBD1	TRBJ1-1	CASSSGGSNTEAFF	TGTGCCAGCAGCTCAGGGGGCTCGAACACTGAAGCTTTCTTT
TRBV9	16	NA	TRBD2	TRBJ2-1	CASSADLTSGRNEQFF	TGTGCCAGCAGCGCGGATTTGACTAGCGGGAGGAATGAGCAGTTCTTC
TRBV5-4	14	NA	TRBD2	TRBJ2-7	CASSPSGSSYEQYF	TGTGCCAGCAGCCCTAGCGGGTCTTCCTACGAGCAGTACTTC
TRBV6-6	13	NA	TRBD1	TRBJ1-1	CASRTGMNTEAFF	TGTGCCAGCAGGACAGGGATGAACACTGAAGCTTTCTTT
TRBV7-9	18	NA	TRBD2	TRBJ2-5	CASSPLSGGLANQETQYF	TGTGCCAGCAGCCCCCTTAGTGGAGGACTAGCGAATCAAGAGACCCAGTACTTC
TRBV7-2	15	once	NA	TRBJ2-1	CASSFGGTTYNEQFF	TGTGCCAGCAGCTTTGGAGGGACGACCTACAATGAGCAGTTCTTC
TRBV29-1	13	NA	TRBD2	TRBJ2-2	CSVLAGHTGELFF	TGCAGCGTTTTAGCGGGACACACCGGGGAGCTGTTTTTT
TRBV5-1	15	NA	TRBD1	TRBJ2-5	CASSLQGAMGETQYF	TGCGCCAGCAGCTTACAGGGGGCAATGGGAGAGACCCAGTACTTC
TRBV5-1	14	NA	TRBD1	TRBJ2-2	CASSLGQESGELFF	TGCGCCAGCAGCTTAGGACAGGAGAGCGGGGAGCTGTTTTTT
TRBV11-1	15	once	TRBD2	TRBJ2-1	CASSLGPGGYNEQFF	TGTGCCAGCAGCTTAGGTCCGGGGGGCTACAATGAGCAGTTCTTC
TRBV4-1	15	once	TRBD2	TRBJ2-7	CASSQGTSGFYEQYF	TGCGCCAGCAGCCAGGGGACTAGCGGCTTCTACGAGCAGTACTTC
TRBV9	15	NA	NA	TRBJ2-3	CASSVAPESTDTQYF	TGTGCCAGCAGCGTAGCCCCCGAGAGCACAGATACGCAGTATTTT
TRBV19	16	NA	NA	TRBJ1-1	CASSSRVGRVNTEAFF	TGTGCCAGTAGTTCCAGGGTGGGTAGGGTGAACACTGAAGCTTTCTTT
TRBV10-3	13	NA	NA	TRBJ1-2	CAISVAVSYGYTF	TGTGCCATCAGTGTAGCGGTTTCCTATGGCTACACCTTC
TRBV18	16	NA	TRBD1	TRBJ1-2	CASSPLEGALPRGYTF	TGTGCCAGCTCACCACTCGAGGGGGCGCTCCCACGTGGCTACACCTTC
TRBV5-1	15	few	NA	TRBJ2-3	CASSSYSGSTDTQYF	TGCGCCAGCAGCTCGTACAGCGGGAGCACAGATACGCAGTATTTT
TRBV5-1	16	few	TRBD2	TRBJ2-1	CASSYSSGGAYNEQFF	TGCGCCAGCAGTTACTCTAGCGGGGGTGCATACAATGAGCAGTTCTTC
TRBV5-6	15	NA	TRBD1	TRBJ1-5	CASSVDRALDQPQHF	TGTGCCAGCAGCGTAGACAGGGCCCTGGACCAGCCCCAGCATTTT
TRBV15	14	few	NA	TRBJ2-6	CATSRDPGANVLTF	TGTGCCACCAGCAGAGATCCGGGGGCCAACGTCCTGACTTTC
TRBV27	14	NA	NA	TRBJ2-4	CASSPLGSANIQYF	TGTGCCAGCAGTCCTCTAGGGAGCGCAAACATTCAGTACTTC
TRBV15	14	NA	NA	TRBJ2-1	CATSRDGVGNEQFF	TGTGCCACCAGCAGAGATGGAGTGGGTAATGAGCAGTTCTTC
TRBV4-1	15	NA	TRBD1	TRBJ1-5	CASSPMDRGNQPQHF	TGCGCCAGCAGCCCCATGGACAGGGGCAATCAGCCCCAGCATTTT
TRBV6-5	14	NA	NA	TRBJ2-5	CASSPGGRGGTQYF	TGTGCCAGCAGTCCGGGGGGTAGGGGGGGGACCCAGTACTTC
TRBV2	13	NA	NA	TRBJ2-7	CASSSDGGYEQYF	TGTGCCAGCAGTTCTGACGGGGGCTACGAGCAGTACTTC
TRBV4-2	16	few	NA	TRBJ1-3	CASSQDTGSAGNTIYF	TGTGCCAGCAGCCAAGATACAGGGTCGGCTGGAAACACCATATATTTT
TRBV5-1	17	NA	TRBD2	TRBJ2-3	CASSPVLLAGAGDTQYF	TGCGCCAGCAGCCCCGTCCTACTAGCGGGGGCTGGAGATACGCAGTATTTT
TRBV29-1	11	NA	TRBD1	TRBJ2-1	CSVQDAGGWFF	TGCAGCGTCCAGGACGCAGGGGGCTGGTTCTTC
TRBV6-1	18	NA	TRBD2	TRBJ2-2	CASSEPGRLAGNTGELFF	TGTGCCAGCAGTGAACCGGGTCGACTAGCGGGGAACACCGGGGAGCTGTTTTTT